Following are 29 T cell receptor beta chains from one sample sequenced in a study of CD8 T cells in ankylosing spondylitis. In TCRdb, the 5' RACE reads were re-called with MiXCR into one record per CDR3 protein. Of 200,000 to 300,000 distinct CDR3 sequences in the sample, about 10% were seen once. Sequencing was done on a sample of blood, either unsorted or a sorted T cell fraction (not recorded which). Receptors were obtained from a male donor with ankylosing spondylitis or in good health (not recorded which).

This clonotype was seen repeatedly, ten times or more. The chain employs TRBV6-1 and TRBJ2-7; 9 bases align to TRBD1. This CDR3 is 16 amino acids long. Per the germline V gene, CDR1 is MNHNS and CDR2 is SASEGT. The V segment lost 1 base and the J segment 3 bases; nucleotides outside the gene matches: 7. The CDR3 DNA sequence: TGTGCCAGCAGTGAAGGGACAGGGGTAACCCTCTACGAGCAGTACTTC. Its protein is CASSEGTGVTLYEQYF.

The genes are TRBV15 and TRBJ2-5; D is unclear. CDR3 length: 13 residues. Trimming stripped 4 bases from V and 4 bases from J, with 10 bases between. Looked up from germline, CDR1 is LNHNV and CDR2 is YYDKDF (reference sequence). The CDR3 nucleotides read TGTGCCACCAGCATCGACTTTAGAGAGACCCAGTACTTC. It yields the protein CATSIDFRETQYF.

This clonotype was counted ten times or more. The chain is built from TRBV12-3 or TRBV12-4 and TRBJ2-7; D uncertain. The CDR3 is made up of 13 amino acids. Deletions cut 5 bases from V and 5 bases from J, with 13 bases between. The CDR3 DNA reads as TGTGCCAGCAGTCCATCTGGGCTGGACGAGCAGTACTTC. The encoded protein is CASSPSGLDEQYF.

The J gene is TRBJ2-7, the V gene TRBV29-1; tentatively, D is TRBD1 (5 bases). The CDR3 is 12 amino acids. Between the trimmed V and J ends, which lost 4 bases and 2 bases, there was a span of 9 bases. Per germline, CDR1 SQVTM and CDR2 ANQGSEA. The CDR3 coding sequence is TGCAGCGTTGGTGGGGCTACCTACGAGCAGTACTTC. It codes for CSVGGATYEQYF.

This clonotype came up a few times. The chain uses TRBV12-3 or TRBV12-4 and TRBJ2-2, with D unclear. Trimming pared 6 bases from V and 2 bases from J, leaving 7 bases between. There are 13 residues in the CDR3. The CDR3 sequence: CASRGHNTGELFF. For the CDR3, the DNA is TGTGCCAGCAGAGGCCATAACACCGGGGAGCTGTTTTTT.

This clonotype was counted at least ten times. This sequence joins TRBV5-6 and TRBJ2-6; D perhaps matches TRBD1 (5 bases). This CDR3 contains 14 residues. V was trimmed by 7 bases and J by 0 bases, leaving 8 bases between them. Germline loops: CDR1 SGHDT, CDR2 YYEEEE. CDR3 DNA: TGTGCCAGCGGGCAGGGCTCTGGGGCCAACGTCCTGACTTTC. Protein sequence: CASGQGSGANVLTF.

Turning to this clonotype: Just one base apart from a much larger clone, this may be a read error. The chain couples TRBV19 to TRBJ2-1; D possibly uses TRBD1 or TRBD2 (5 bases each). In germline, CDR1 is LNHDA, CDR2 SQIVND (reference sequence). This CDR3 has 14 residues. Trimming shortened V by 3 bases and J by 9 bases, and 15 bases separated the two germline ends. CDR3 sequence (DNA): TGTGCCAGTAGTATGCCCCCACTAGGGACTGAGCAGTTCTTC. Amino acid sequence: CASSMPPLGTEQFF.

This clonotype was counted between two and nine times. The chain has TRBV7-6 and TRBJ2-7; D remains unclear. The CDR3 extends over 13 amino acids. Germline-derived CDR1 and CDR2 are SGHVS and FNYEAQ. Trimming removed 1 base at V and 5 bases at J, with 9 bases between. Here the CDR3 DNA reads TGTGCCAGCAGCTTAGGGGTTACCCACGAGCAGTACTTC. Translated, it gives CASSLGVTHEQYF.

This clonotype was observed many times. The chain is built from TRBV20-1 and TRBJ2-7; D tentatively reads TRBD1 or TRBD2 (7 bases each). CDR3 length: 14 amino acids. V was pared by 5 bases and J by 6 bases, with 20 bases between. CDR1 and CDR2 (germline): DFQATT, SNEGSKA (reference sequence). The CDR3 DNA is TGCAGTGCTCCCAGGGGGGGGACGGAGCTCGAGCAGTACTTC. It codes for CSAPRGGTELEQYF.

This clonotype was seen at least ten times. V usage is TRBV10-3 and J usage is TRBJ2-7, with 8 bases that match TRBD1. Losses at the gene ends were 3 bases for V and 4 bases for J; bases not matched to a gene: 11. Per germline, CDR1 ENHRY and CDR2 SYGVKD. The CDR3 length is 16 residues. The CDR3 is CAISDPGTGDPYEQYF. The CDR3 bases are TGTGCCATCAGTGACCCCGGGACAGGTGATCCTTACGAGCAGTACTTC.

This clonotype was recorded at least ten times. This chain connects TRBV25-1 to TRBJ2-3; no definite D call. V dropped 1 base and J dropped 4 bases, with 6 bases sitting between them. Looked up from germline, CDR1 is MGHDK and CDR2 is SYGVNS. The CDR3 consists of 13 residues. CDR3 DNA: TGTGCCAGCAGTGAATTCTACGCAGATACGCAGTATTTT. The encoded protein is CASSEFYADTQYF.

This clonotype showed up just a few times. The V gene is TRBV28, the J gene TRBJ2-1; 10 bases match TRBD2. The CDR3 has 16 residues. J was trimmed by 4 bases and V by 7 bases; bases with no gene match: 10. From germline, CDR1 is MDHEN and CDR2 SYDVKM. CDR3 DNA: TGTGCCAGCACTTCGCTGACTAGCGGGTCTTACAATGAGCAGTTCTTC. This sequence encodes CASTSLTSGSYNEQFF.

This clonotype has a count of ten or more. Here the CDR3 reads CSAAGTGWPERLGYEQYF. The CDR3 DNA reads TGCAGTGCCGCAGGGACAGGGTGGCCCGAGAGACTAGGGTACGAGCAGTACTTC. The V gene is TRBV20-1, the J gene TRBJ2-7; 9 nucleotides align to TRBD1. The V gene end was trimmed by 6 bases and the J gene end by 4 bases; junction bases not matched to a gene: 22. This CDR3 is 18 amino acids long. The V gene's germline CDR1 is DFQATT and CDR2 SNEGSKA (reference sequence).

This clonotype was detected a few times. The V and J genes are TRBV7-8 and TRBJ2-5, with D tentatively TRBD1 (5 bases). V gave up 2 bases and J gave up 0 bases, with 13 bases separating them. The CDR3 totals 16 residues. Germline CDR1 is SGHVS and CDR2 is FQNEAQ. This CDR3 is CASSLRSAGNQETQYF. The CDR3 nucleotides are TGTGCCAGCAGCTTAAGGTCCGCAGGGAACCAAGAGACCCAGTACTTC. Variable domain in full (rest from reference TRBV7-8 and TRBJ2-5): GAGVSQSPRYKVAKRGQDVALRCDPISGHVSLFWYQQALGQGPEFLTYFQNEAQLDKSGLPSDRFFAERPEGSVSTLKIQRTQQEDSAVYLCASSLRSAGNQETQYFGPGTRLLVL.

The table lists this clonotype with a few counts. The rearrangement uses TRBV14 and TRBJ1-2, with 8 positions matching TRBD1. CDR1 is SGHDN, CDR2 FVKESK, per germline. This CDR3 is built from 15 residues. Germline trimming cut 3 bases from V and 4 bases from J; bases unmatched to any gene: 7. The CDR3 sequence is CASSQFQGARYGYTF. The CDR3, as DNA: TGTGCCAGCAGCCAGTTCCAGGGGGCGCGCTATGGCTACACCTTC.

CDR3 amino acids: CASSRIQENYGYTF. The CDR3 DNA sequence: TGTGCCAGCAGTCGGATTCAGGAAAACTATGGCTACACCTTC. The chain is built from TRBV12-3 or TRBV12-4 and TRBJ1-2; no firm D call. V was pared by 5 bases and J by 2 bases, with 12 bases between. The length of the CDR3 is 14 residues.

The rearrangement links TRBV5-1 to TRBJ2-5, with D perhaps matching TRBD1 (5 bases). The CDR3 spans 14 residues. The V end lost 0 bases, the J end lost 6 bases, and 12 bases lay between the germline ends. Germline V lookup: CDR1 SGHRS, CDR2 YFSETQ. CDR3 region: CASSLVVQGQTQYF. In DNA, the CDR3 is TGCGCCAGCAGCTTGGTTGTTCAGGGTCAGACCCAGTACTTC.

This clonotype occurred a few times. V usage is TRBV5-1 and J usage is TRBJ2-4; TRBD1 might be the D (5 bases). This CDR3 region has 16 residues. Trimming took 0 bases from V and 0 from J, leaving 10 bases between them. Germline CDR1 and CDR2: SGHRS and YFSETQ. This CDR3 reads CASSLEGVIAKNIQYF. CDR3 DNA sequence: TGCGCCAGCAGCTTGGAAGGGGTAATAGCCAAAAACATTCAGTACTTC.

This clonotype showed up just a few times. V and J are TRBV20-1 and TRBJ1-1; no reliable D call. CDR3 length: 13 residues. CDR1 is DFQATT, CDR2 SNEGSKA, per germline (reference sequence). Trimming took off 3 bases at V and 1 base at J, with 9 bases between the two ends. The CDR3 sequence: CSASPSQNTEAFF. Written as DNA, the CDR3 is TGCAGTGCTAGCCCTTCTCAGAACACTGAAGCTTTCTTT.

Many counts were recorded for this clonotype. The chain is built from TRBV20-1 and TRBJ2-3; D remains unclear. The CDR3 has 13 residues. The V gene lost 5 bases and the J gene lost 2 bases, with 11 bases spanning the gap. The germline CDR1 and CDR2 sequences are DFQATT and SNEGSKA (reference sequence). For the CDR3, the DNA is TGCAGTGCTTTTAGAGATGACACAGATACGCAGTATTTT. This gives the protein CSAFRDDTDTQYF.

In this sample, this clonotype turned up many times. The chain employs TRBV19 and TRBJ1-6, with 7 bases that match TRBD1. Trimming removed 3 bases from V and 7 bases from J; junction bases left unmatched: 9. The CDR3 covers 16 residues. The V gene's germline CDR1 is LNHDA and CDR2 SQIVND (reference sequence). Here the CDR3 reads CASSMDRTGVNSPLHF. The CDR3 DNA sequence: TGTGCCAGTAGTATGGATCGAACAGGGGTGAATTCACCCCTCCACTTT.

A few counts support this clonotype. The chain is built from TRBV20-1 and TRBJ2-7; 9 bases are a match to TRBD2. The V segment lost 3 bases and the J segment 4 bases; nucleotides outside the gene matches: 7. This CDR3 contains 14 residues. Germline V CDR1 and CDR2: DFQATT, SNEGSKA (reference sequence). The CDR3 region has the DNA TGCAGTGCTAGGGCGGGAGGGCCGGTGTACGAGCAGTACTTC. Translated: CSARAGGPVYEQYF.

This clonotype was counted ten times or more. The chain employs TRBV27 and TRBJ2-7; the match to TRBD1 covers 7 bases. CDR1 is MNHEY and CDR2 is SMNVEV in the germline V gene (reference sequence). The CDR3 has 14 amino acids. V was clipped by 6 bases and J by 3 bases; unmatched bases: 8. The CDR3 nucleotides are TGTGCCAGCAGGGAGACAGGGTTCGTCTACGAGCAGTACTTC. Its translation is CASRETGFVYEQYF.

This clonotype was observed a handful of times. The V call is TRBV5-1, the J call TRBJ1-5; D is possibly TRBD1 (5 bases). The length of the CDR3 is 16 residues. CDR1 SGHRS and CDR2 YFSETQ come from the germline V gene. Trimming removed 0 bases at V and 2 bases at J, with 12 bases between. This CDR3 is CASSLEGQGGNQPQHF. DNA of the CDR3: TGCGCCAGCAGCTTGGAGGGTCAGGGAGGCAATCAGCCCCAGCATTTT.

V gene TRBV2 combines with J gene TRBJ1-1; 7 bases line up with TRBD1. The V gene end was trimmed by 5 bases and the J gene end by 2 bases; junction bases not matched to a gene: 11. The CDR3 has 16 residues. Per germline, CDR1 SNHLY and CDR2 FYNNEI. The CDR3 DNA is TGTGCCAGCAGTTTGGGTAGGCCAGGGGGAAACACTGAAGCTTTCTTT. This gives the protein CASSLGRPGGNTEAFF.

The chain has TRBV4-2 and TRBJ2-1; D is possibly TRBD2 (6 bases). Trimming cost V 1 base and J 4 bases, with 11 bases left between them. The length of the CDR3 is 15 residues. The V gene's germline CDR1 is LGHNA and CDR2 YNFKEQ. The CDR3 loop reads CASSQVLARYNEQFF. Here the CDR3 DNA reads TGTGCCAGCAGCCAAGTCCTAGCGCGTTACAATGAGCAGTTCTTC.

This clonotype was recorded many times. The rearrangement joins TRBV5-1 to TRBJ1-1; perhaps TRBD1 as D (5 bases). Trimming took off 0 bases at V and 2 bases at J, with 14 bases between the two ends. The CDR3 totals 16 residues. Germline values: CDR1 SGHRS, CDR2 YFSETQ. This CDR3 reads CASSLDRIDRNTEAFF. Written as DNA, the CDR3 is TGCGCCAGCAGCTTGGACCGGATCGACAGAAACACTGAAGCTTTCTTT.

The genes are TRBV7-6 and TRBJ1-3; D is unclear. Trimming removed 2 bases at V and 4 bases at J, with 9 bases between. Looked up from germline, CDR1 is SGHVS and CDR2 is FNYEAQ. This CDR3 contains 14 residues. The CDR3 DNA is TGTGCCAGCAGCTTAAGTGCCAGAGGAAACACCATATATTTT. It translates to CASSLSARGNTIYF.

This chain uses TRBV6-1 with TRBJ1-2; D unclear. This CDR3 contains 14 residues. The V and J ends lost 2 bases and 6 bases respectively, with 13 bases between them. Germline lookup yields CDR1 MNHNS and CDR2 SASEGT. The CDR3 bases are TGTGCCAGCAGTGAAACGTCCGCTGGGGATGGCTACACCTTC. Translating gives CASSETSAGDGYTF.